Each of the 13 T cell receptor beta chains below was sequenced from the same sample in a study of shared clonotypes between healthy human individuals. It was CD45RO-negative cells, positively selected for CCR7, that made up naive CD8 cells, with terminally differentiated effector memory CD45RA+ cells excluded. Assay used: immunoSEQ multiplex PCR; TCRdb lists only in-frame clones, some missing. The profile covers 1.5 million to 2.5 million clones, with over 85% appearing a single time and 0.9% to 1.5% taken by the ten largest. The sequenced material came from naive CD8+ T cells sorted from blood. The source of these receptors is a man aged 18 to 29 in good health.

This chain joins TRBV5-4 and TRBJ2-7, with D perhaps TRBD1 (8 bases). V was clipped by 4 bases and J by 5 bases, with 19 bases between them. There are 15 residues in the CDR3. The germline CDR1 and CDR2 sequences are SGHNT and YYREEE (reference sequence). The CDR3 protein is CASSRGAGGEDEQYF. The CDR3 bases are TGTGCCAGCAGCCGGGGGGCAGGGGGCGAGGACGAGCAGTACTTC. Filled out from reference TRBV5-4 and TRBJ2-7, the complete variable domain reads ETGVTQSPTHLIKTRGQQVTLRCSSQSGHNTVSWYQQALGQGPQFIFQYYREEENGRGNFPPRFSGLQFPNYSSELNVNALELDDSALYLCASSRGAGGEDEQYFGPGTRLTVT.

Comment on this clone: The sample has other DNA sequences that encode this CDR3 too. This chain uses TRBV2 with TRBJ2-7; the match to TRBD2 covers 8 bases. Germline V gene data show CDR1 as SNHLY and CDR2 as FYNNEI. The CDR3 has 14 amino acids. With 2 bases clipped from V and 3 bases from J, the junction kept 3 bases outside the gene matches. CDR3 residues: CASSETGGFYEQYF. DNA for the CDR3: TGTGCCAGCAGTGAAACGGGGGGGTTCTACGAGCAGTACTTC.

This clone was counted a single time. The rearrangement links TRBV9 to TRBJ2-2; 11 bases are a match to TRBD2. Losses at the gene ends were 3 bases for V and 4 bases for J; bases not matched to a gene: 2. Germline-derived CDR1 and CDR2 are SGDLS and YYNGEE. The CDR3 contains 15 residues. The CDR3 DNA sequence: TGTGCCAGCAGCGGTAGCGGGAGGGGCACCGGGGAGCTGTTTTTT. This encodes CASSGSGRGTGELFF.

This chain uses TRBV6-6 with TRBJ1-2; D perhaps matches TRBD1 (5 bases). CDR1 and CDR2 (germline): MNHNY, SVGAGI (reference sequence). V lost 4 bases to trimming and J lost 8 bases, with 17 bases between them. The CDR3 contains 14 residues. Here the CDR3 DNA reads TGTGCCAGCAGTTCCCAGGGACCCTCGGAGGGCTACACCTTC. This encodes CASSSQGPSEGYTF.

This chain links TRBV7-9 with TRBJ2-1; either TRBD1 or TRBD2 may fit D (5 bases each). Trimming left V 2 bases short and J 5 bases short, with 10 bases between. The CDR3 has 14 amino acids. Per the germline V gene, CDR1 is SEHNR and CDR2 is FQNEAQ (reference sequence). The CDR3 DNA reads TGTGCCAGCAGCTTATTTGGGGGAAACAATGAGCAGTTCTTC. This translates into CASSLFGGNNEQFF. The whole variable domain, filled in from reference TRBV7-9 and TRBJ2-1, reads DTGVSQNPRHKITKRGQNVTFRCDPISEHNRLYWYRQTLGQGPEFLTYFQNEAQLEKSRLLSDRFSAERPKGSFSTLEIQRTEQGDSAMYLCASSLFGGNNEQFFGPGTRLTVL.

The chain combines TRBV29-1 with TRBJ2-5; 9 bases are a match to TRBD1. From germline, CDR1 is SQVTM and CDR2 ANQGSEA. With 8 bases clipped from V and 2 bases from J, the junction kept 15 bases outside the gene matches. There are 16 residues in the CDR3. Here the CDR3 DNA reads TGCAGCTCCTACACCTATCGGGACAGGGTTCAAGAGACCCAGTACTTC. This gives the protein CSSYTYRDRVQETQYF.

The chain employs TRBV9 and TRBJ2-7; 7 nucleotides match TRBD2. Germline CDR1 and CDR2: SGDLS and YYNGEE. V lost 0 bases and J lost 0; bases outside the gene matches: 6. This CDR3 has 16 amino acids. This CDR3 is CASSVDGGSSSYEQYF. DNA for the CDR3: TGTGCCAGCAGCGTAGACGGCGGGAGTAGCTCCTACGAGCAGTACTTC.

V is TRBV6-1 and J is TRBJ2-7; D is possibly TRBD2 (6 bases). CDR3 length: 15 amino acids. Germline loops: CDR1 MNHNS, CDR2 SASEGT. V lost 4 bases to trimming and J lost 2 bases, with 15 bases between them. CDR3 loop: CASSGISGGAYEQYF. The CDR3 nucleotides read TGTGCCAGCAGTGGGATCTCGGGCGGGGCCTACGAGCAGTACTTC.

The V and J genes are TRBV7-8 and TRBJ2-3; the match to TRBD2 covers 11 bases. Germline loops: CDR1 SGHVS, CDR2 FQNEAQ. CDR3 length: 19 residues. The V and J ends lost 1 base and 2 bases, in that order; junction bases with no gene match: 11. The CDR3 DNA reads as TGTGCCAGCAGCTTAGTCGTCAAGACTAGCGGGGTATCCACAGATACGCAGTATTTT. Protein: CASSLVVKTSGVSTDTQYF.

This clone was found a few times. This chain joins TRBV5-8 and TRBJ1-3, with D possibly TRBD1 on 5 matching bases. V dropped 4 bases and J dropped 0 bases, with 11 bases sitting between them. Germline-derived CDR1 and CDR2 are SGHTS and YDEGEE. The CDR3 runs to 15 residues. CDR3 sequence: CASSRDGSSGNTIYF. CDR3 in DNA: TGTGCCAGCAGCCGGGACGGAAGCTCTGGAAACACCATATATTTT.

CDR3 bases: TGTGCCAGCAGTAAAACAGGCGAGCAGTACTTC. Its translation is CASSKTGEQYF. The chain couples TRBV6-1 to TRBJ2-7; perhaps TRBD1 as D (5 bases). This CDR3 spans 11 amino acids. Trimming cost V 5 bases and J 6 bases, with 8 bases left between them. CDR1 is MNHNS and CDR2 is SASEGT in the germline V gene.

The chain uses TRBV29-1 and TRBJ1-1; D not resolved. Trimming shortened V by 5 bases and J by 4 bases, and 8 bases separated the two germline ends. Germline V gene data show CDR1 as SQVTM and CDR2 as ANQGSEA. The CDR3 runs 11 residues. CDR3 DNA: TGCAGCGTTCGGCCGGCCACTGAAGCTTTCTTT. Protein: CSVRPATEAFF.

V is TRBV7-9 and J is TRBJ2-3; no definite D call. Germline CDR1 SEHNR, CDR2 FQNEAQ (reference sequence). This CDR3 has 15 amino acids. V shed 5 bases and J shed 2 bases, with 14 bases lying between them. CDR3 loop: CASSPKPATTDTQYF. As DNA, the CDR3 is TGTGCCAGCAGCCCCAAGCCGGCGACCACAGATACGCAGTATTTT.